These T cell receptor beta chains were read from a single sample in a study of neurological immune-mediated disorders. TCRdb reanalysed the 5' RACE reads using MiXCR and keeps one entry per CDR3 protein. The table has tens of thousands of distinct CDR3 sequences, about 2% seen once. Source material: PBMCs. All receptors derive from a woman in her thirties or forties with multiple sclerosis. Both conserved end residues are part of each CDR3. D genes are given only for firm matches. Size is stated as once, few, many, or a class for an expanded clone.

d_gene,v_gene,abundance,len,CDR3aa
TRBD2,TRBV6-5,many,13,CASRGLAGPTKFF
NA,TRBV14,many,13,CASSQGINYGYTF
TRBD1,TRBV18,many,14,CASSPTGGDYGYTF
NA,TRBV3-1,many,14,CASSQFIENTEAFF
TRBD2,TRBV9,many,13,CASSVGGRGEQFF
NA,TRBV12-3/TRBV12-4,many,12,CASSLWADTQYF
NA,TRBV5-1,many,16,CASSLHTPFSGNTIYF
TRBD2,TRBV20-1,many,15,CSAWVSGGAWNEQFF
NA,TRBV10-3,many,14,CAISESTGTDTQYF
TRBD1,TRBV6-6,many,11,CASTRGQEAFF
NA,TRBV6-6,many,15,CASSYSPSGANVLTF
NA,TRBV6-5,many,15,CASSYDSGVNTEAFF
TRBD2,TRBV20-1,many,16,CSSNTGTSGPPDTQYF
TRBD1,TRBV7-9,many,15,CASSSGQGVSETQYF
NA,TRBV2,few,11,CASSEAWSAFF
TRBD1,TRBV11-2,many,15,CASSLRGQPNTEAFF
TRBD2,TRBV20-1,many,16,CSARDRLAGGKNIQYF
NA,TRBV6-5,many,15,CTSSPAGVNYYGYTF
TRBD1,TRBV6-5,many,15,CASSYSGQGNQPQHF
NA,TRBV29-1,many,15,CSDYDGGISTDTQYF
NA,TRBV10-2,many,13,CATRLLSSYEQYF
NA,TRBV5-8,many,15,CASSLTGRGTGELFF